This T cell receptor beta chain is drawn from a study of blood T cell repertoires in COVID-19. Overall study context: COVID-19 samples, acute and convalescent, were from the United States, Italy and Spain.

Profiled with immunoSEQ multiplex PCR; TCRdb holds only in-frame clones, not every one. In the table there are around 81,000 clones, roughly four fifths of which are singletons. In its sample, this clone was seen once. The identical CDR3 is also encoded by other nucleotide sequences in the sample. Germline assignment: CDR1 KGHSH and CDR2 LQKENI. The CDR3 consists of 12 residues. The ends were cut back, 3 bases at V and 4 bases at J, with 6 bases in the middle. The sample taken for sequencing was peripheral blood. The sequence derives from a human donor in a cohort sampled during active COVID-19. The chain couples TRBV18 to TRBJ2-5; TRBD1 might be the D (5 bases). CDR3 in amino acids: CASSPQGETQYF. The CDR3 DNA reads TGTGCCAGCTCACCCCAGGGAGAGACCCAGTACTTC.